The rows below give T cell receptor beta chains drawn from one sample of a study of cytomegalovirus exposure and HLA in healthy donors. The repertoire was sequenced with immunoSEQ multiplex PCR; TCRdb's copy has only in-frame clones and lacks some. The data show roughly 330,000 clones, about 90% seen once. The sample taken for sequencing was PBMCs. The receptors stem from a woman between 25 and 40 years old in good health and CMV-seropositive. Each CDR3 is given without its conserved first and last residue. Each record gives: J gene, V gene, CDR3 protein.

j_gene: TRBJ2-5
v_gene: TRBV30
CDR3aa: AWNRGAGETQY

j_gene: TRBJ2-7
v_gene: TRBV29-1
CDR3aa: SARRREMVDYEQY

j_gene: TRBJ1-3
v_gene: TRBV30
CDR3aa: PSGNTIY

j_gene: TRBJ2-2
v_gene: TRBV27
CDR3aa: ASASGLSSTGELF

j_gene: TRBJ1-3
v_gene: TRBV6-1
CDR3aa: ASSETAIAGNTIY

j_gene: TRBJ1-6
v_gene: TRBV2
CDR3aa: ASMADYNSPLH

j_gene: TRBJ1-5
v_gene: TRBV15
CDR3aa: ATSRDKYPRTKTPQH

j_gene: TRBJ1-4
v_gene: TRBV19
CDR3aa: ASSMGSTEKLF

j_gene: TRBJ2-3
v_gene: TRBV30
CDR3aa: AWSVVRTSGGPDTQY

j_gene: TRBJ2-3
v_gene: TRBV9
CDR3aa: ASSALFTDTQY

j_gene: TRBJ2-7
v_gene: TRBV4-1
CDR3aa: ASSQVGTGDYEQY

j_gene: TRBJ1-4
v_gene: TRBV19
CDR3aa: ASSITGAWEKLF

j_gene: TRBJ2-1
v_gene: TRBV2
CDR3aa: ASSETGYNEQF

j_gene: TRBJ1-2
v_gene: TRBV28
CDR3aa: ASSLSAGTGGAGYT

j_gene: TRBJ2-7
v_gene: TRBV29-1
CDR3aa: SVEGRNSAGEQY

j_gene: TRBJ1-5
v_gene: TRBV25-1
CDR3aa: ASSDTGTPTNQPQH

j_gene: TRBJ1-5
v_gene: TRBV7-2
CDR3aa: ASSLLFFGEGSGNQPQH

j_gene: TRBJ2-7
v_gene: TRBV6-5
CDR3aa: ASSYTGRRSYEQY

j_gene: TRBJ1-1
v_gene: TRBV2
CDR3aa: ASREEWNTEAF

j_gene: TRBJ1-5
v_gene: TRBV4-3
CDR3aa: ASSQDYSRGYSNQPQH

j_gene: TRBJ2-3
v_gene: TRBV27
CDR3aa: ASNPGGTSGRATDTQY

j_gene: TRBJ1-2
v_gene: TRBV6-5
CDR3aa: ASSSGARNYGYT

j_gene: TRBJ2-5
v_gene: TRBV11-1
CDR3aa: ASSFGTGQETQY

j_gene: TRBJ1-2
v_gene: TRBV29-1
CDR3aa: SVEPGYFYGYT

j_gene: TRBJ2-1
v_gene: TRBV30
CDR3aa: ACEREGHNEQF

j_gene: TRBJ1-1
v_gene: TRBV9
CDR3aa: ASSVGQGRRYTEAF

j_gene: TRBJ2-3
v_gene: TRBV7-7
CDR3aa: ASSLGSLAGGSTDTQY

j_gene: TRBJ2-3
v_gene: TRBV19
CDR3aa: ASSTHGQGSDTQY

j_gene: TRBJ1-2
v_gene: TRBV6-5
CDR3aa: ASSATRGPRGYT

j_gene: TRBJ2-5
v_gene: TRBV15
CDR3aa: ATSRSRTMETQY

j_gene: TRBJ1-4
v_gene: TRBV7-9
CDR3aa: ASSFDRPNEKLF

j_gene: TRBJ1-4
v_gene: TRBV6-5
CDR3aa: ASSYEANEKLF

j_gene: TRBJ2-6
v_gene: TRBV7-3
CDR3aa: ASSGQHSGANVLT

j_gene: TRBJ1-5
v_gene: TRBV19
CDR3aa: ASSTGGTNQPQH

j_gene: TRBJ1-1
v_gene: TRBV18
CDR3aa: ASSPLGFGDTEAF

j_gene: TRBJ2-4
v_gene: TRBV25-1
CDR3aa: ASSDSGWIGIQY

j_gene: TRBJ2-2
v_gene: TRBV2
CDR3aa: ASNWRGGPNTGELF

j_gene: TRBJ1-5
v_gene: TRBV7-2
CDR3aa: ASSLEPQGNQPQH

j_gene: TRBJ1-4
v_gene: TRBV27
CDR3aa: ASSLTTGVSSEKLF

j_gene: TRBJ1-1
v_gene: TRBV30
CDR3aa: AWSPATEAF

j_gene: TRBJ1-6
v_gene: TRBV6-1
CDR3aa: ATNTLAGEYSPLH

j_gene: TRBJ2-1
v_gene: TRBV5-1
CDR3aa: ASSFHGDEQF

j_gene: TRBJ1-1
v_gene: TRBV30
CDR3aa: AWKGQAEAF

j_gene: TRBJ2-3
v_gene: TRBV5-1
CDR3aa: ASSSMTRITDTQY

j_gene: TRBJ2-7
v_gene: TRBV28
CDR3aa: ASSSPQASYEQY

j_gene: TRBJ2-1
v_gene: TRBV28
CDR3aa: ASREGSYEQF

j_gene: TRBJ2-1
v_gene: TRBV6-5
CDR3aa: ASSYYSSGNEQF

j_gene: TRBJ2-1
v_gene: TRBV7-9
CDR3aa: ASSSSDRLYNEQF

j_gene: TRBJ2-2
v_gene: TRBV7-8
CDR3aa: ASSLLGTINAGELF

j_gene: TRBJ2-1
v_gene: TRBV19
CDR3aa: AIQGGYNEQF

j_gene: TRBJ2-5
v_gene: TRBV6-5
CDR3aa: ASTSAPRETQY

j_gene: TRBJ2-5
v_gene: TRBV25-1
CDR3aa: ASSDRRTGGWETQY

j_gene: TRBJ2-1
v_gene: TRBV30
CDR3aa: AWSTAASEQF